The 28 T cell receptor beta chains below all came from one sample that was sequenced in a study of ipilimumab plus nivolumab after autologous stem cell transplantation. The data were produced by immunoSEQ multiplex PCR, yet TCRdb's version contains in-frame clones alone and is incomplete. Of some 87,000 clones listed, 65% to 85% are singletons. The material was PBMCs, obtained in a trial of ipilimumab plus nivolumab as post-transplant consolidation. Every receptor here comes from a male donor with diffuse large B-cell lymphoma.

The CDR3 reads CASSPPEAGYGYTF. The CDR3 bases are TGTGCCAGCTCACCACCGGAGGCAGGGTATGGCTACACCTTC. The chain combines TRBV18 with TRBJ1-2, with TRBD1 as a possible D gene (5 bases). CDR1 and CDR2 from the germline V gene are KGHSH and LQKENI. Trimming left V 0 bases short and J 5 bases short, with 10 bases between. The CDR3 length is 14 residues.

This clone was observed many times. The chain combines TRBV25-1 with TRBJ2-5; D may match TRBD1 or TRBD2 (5 bases each). The germline V gene encodes CDR1 MGHDK and CDR2 SYGVNS. CDR3 length: 14 residues. Trimming took off 3 bases at V and 2 bases at J, with 10 bases between the two ends. The CDR3 here is CASSERGHQETQYF. The CDR3 DNA reads as TGTGCCAGCAGTGAGAGGGGTCATCAAGAGACCCAGTACTTC.

The rearrangement links TRBV7-9 to TRBJ1-3, with D hard to call. Per the germline V gene, CDR1 is SEHNR and CDR2 is FQNEAQ (reference sequence). V gave up 5 bases and J gave up 7 bases, with 18 bases separating them. CDR3 length: 15 residues. In nucleotides, the CDR3 is TGTGCCAGCAGCCCAAGGACCGCGGTGGGCAACACCATATATTTT. Translated, it gives CASSPRTAVGNTIYF.

The chain combines TRBV1 with TRBJ2-2; the listed D gene, TRBD2, was not tested against the DNA. TRBV1 represents a pseudogene. This CDR3 has 18 residues. Written as DNA, the CDR3 is TGCACCAGCAGCCAACTGACTAGCGGGGGCCTGAACACCGGGGAGCTGTTTTTT. As protein: CTSSQLTSGGLNTGELFF.

The V and J genes are TRBV6-5 and TRBJ1-1; D ambiguous. V lost 2 bases, J lost 2 bases, and 6 bases lay in between. The germline V gene encodes CDR1 MNHEY and CDR2 SVGAGI. There are 13 residues in the CDR3. The DNA for the CDR3 is TGTGCCAGCAGTTACCAGGTTAACACTGAAGCTTTCTTT. As protein: CASSYQVNTEAFF.

The V gene is TRBV29-1, the J gene TRBJ1-2; D may be TRBD1 (5 bases). The CDR3 has 12 residues. The germline V gene encodes CDR1 SQVTM and CDR2 ANQGSEA. Trimming shortened V by 7 bases and J by 4 bases, and 13 bases separated the two germline ends. Written as DNA, the CDR3 is TGCAGCGCATTGACAGCTGGCTATGGCTACACCTTC. Translation gives CSALTAGYGYTF.

The chain combines TRBV5-8 with TRBJ1-4, with D tentatively TRBD1 (5 bases). V gave up 4 bases and J gave up 8 bases, with 24 bases separating them. This CDR3 comprises 17 residues. Germline lookup yields CDR1 SGHTS and CDR2 YDEGEE. CDR3 in DNA: TGTGCCAGCAGCCGCGGGGCGGGTGCCGCGCGGGGAGAAAAACTGTTTTTT. Translated, it gives CASSRGAGAARGEKLFF.

This chain connects TRBV18 to TRBJ1-1; 9 bases align to TRBD1. The trim removed 5 bases at V and 1 base at J, leaving 5 bases unmatched. CDR1 and CDR2 from the germline V gene are KGHSH and LQKENI. The CDR3 contains 15 residues. The CDR3 region has the DNA TGTGCCAGCTCAGGAAGACAGGGGGGGAACACTGAAGCTTTCTTT. This encodes CASSGRQGGNTEAFF.

The J gene is TRBJ1-5, the V gene TRBV23-1, with D possibly matching TRBD1 (6 bases). TRBV23-1 carries the ORF label, with uncertain function. The CDR3 runs to 16 residues. With 0 bases removed from V and 4 bases from J, the gap between germline ends came to 13 bases. This chain's CDR3 is CASSQSIQGRNQPQHF. The CDR3, as DNA: TGCGCCAGCAGTCAATCCATCCAGGGGCGGAATCAGCCCCAGCATTTT.

The chain carries TRBV20-1 and TRBJ2-5, with TRBD2 matching 7 bases. Germline loops: CDR1 DFQATT, CDR2 SNEGSKA (reference sequence). J was trimmed by 5 bases and V by 7 bases; bases with no gene match: 4. This CDR3 is built from 11 residues. The CDR3 bases are TGCAGTGGGAGCGGGAAGGAGACCCAGTACTTC. It translates to CSGSGKETQYF.

The V gene is TRBV18, the J gene TRBJ2-3; D not resolved. This CDR3 has 14 residues. Germline V gene data show CDR1 as KGHSH and CDR2 as LQKENI. V was shortened by 7 bases and J by 5 bases, with 16 bases between the two germline ends. The CDR3 reads CASFGPSFLDTQYF. Here the CDR3 DNA reads TGTGCCAGCTTTGGACCCTCCTTCCTAGATACGCAGTATTTT.

The V and J genes are TRBV19 and TRBJ1-2, with 7 bases aligning to TRBD1. Germline CDR1 is LNHDA and CDR2 is SQIVND (reference sequence). The J segment lost 4 bases and the V segment lost 6 bases, leaving 8 bases of the junction unmatched. The CDR3 loop spans 14 amino acids. CDR3 in DNA: TGTGCCAGTAGCGGGGAAGGGGGCGTCTATGGCTACACCTTC. Amino acids: CASSGEGGVYGYTF.

Only one count was recorded for this clone. The V and J genes are TRBV29-1 and TRBJ1-2; D is possibly TRBD1 (5 bases). Trimming shortened V by 2 bases and J by 4 bases, and 8 bases separated the two germline ends. CDR1 is SQVTM and CDR2 is ANQGSEA in the germline V gene. This CDR3 region has 12 residues. The CDR3 DNA reads TGCAGCGTTGAAACGACAGTCTATGGCTACACCTTC. This translates into CSVETTVYGYTF. The variable domain in full, with the rest retrieved from reference TRBV29-1 and TRBJ1-2, is SAVISQKPSRDICQRGTSLTIQCQVDSQVTMMFWYRQQPGQSLTLIATANQGSEATYESGFVIDKFPISRPNLTFSTLTVSNMSPEDSSIYLCSVETTVYGYTFGSGTRLTVV.

V and J are TRBV15 and TRBJ1-4; TRBD1 is a possible D gene (6 bases). V lost 3 bases and J lost 2, with 25 bases in between. Germline V gene sequence: CDR1 LNHNV, CDR2 YYDKDF (reference sequence). The CDR3 runs to 20 residues. This CDR3 reads CATSSGGTGPPEHTNEKLFF. The CDR3 DNA reads TGTGCCACCAGCAGCGGCGGAACAGGGCCGCCAGAGCACACTAATGAAAAACTGTTTTTT.

This chain uses TRBV2 with TRBJ2-7; D gene ambiguous. The CDR3 consists of 12 residues. Germline V gives CDR1 SNHLY, CDR2 FYNNEI. The V gene lost 2 bases and the J gene lost 5 bases, with 7 bases spanning the gap. CDR3 bases: TGTGCCAGCAGTGAAATCGGTGACGAGCAGTACTTC. Translating gives CASSEIGDEQYF.

This chain joins TRBV4-1 and TRBJ1-2, with D tentatively TRBD1 (5 bases). This CDR3 has 15 residues. The germline V and J ends were trimmed by 0 bases and 8 bases, with 16 bases remaining between them. Looked up from germline, CDR1 is MGHRA and CDR2 is YSYEKL. The CDR3: CASSQDTEGRLGYTF. Written as DNA, the CDR3 is TGCGCCAGCAGCCAAGATACTGAGGGGCGATTGGGCTACACCTTC.

The chain couples TRBV6-5 to TRBJ2-5, with 9 positions matching TRBD1. The J call may be mistaken, given a closer DNA end match to TRBJ2-7. Germline CDR1 MNHEY, CDR2 SVGAGI. The CDR3 spans 13 residues. The CDR3 loop reads CASCRTGDYEQYF. CDR3 coding DNA: TGTGCCAGCTGTAGGACAGGGGACTACGAGCAGTACTTC.

This rearrangement joins TRBV5-4 to TRBJ1-1; D gene uncertain. With 4 bases removed from V and 1 base from J, the gap between germline ends came to 14 bases. CDR1 and CDR2 from the germline V gene are SGHNT and YYREEE (reference sequence). There are 15 residues in the CDR3. The DNA for the CDR3 is TGTGCCAGCAGCACTGGACGGTTAGCGAACACTGAAGCTTTCTTT. It specifies CASSTGRLANTEAFF. Supplemented by reference TRBV5-4 and TRBJ1-1, the full variable domain reads ETGVTQSPTHLIKTRGQQVTLRCSSQSGHNTVSWYQQALGQGPQFIFQYYREEENGRGNFPPRFSGLQFPNYSSELNVNALELDDSALYLCASSTGRLANTEAFFGQGTRLTVV.

V is TRBV7-2 and J is TRBJ2-2; D is uncertain. Germline lookup yields CDR1 SGHTA and CDR2 FQGNSA. The V end was cut by 1 base, the J end by 6 bases, with 15 bases between. The CDR3 loop spans 16 amino acids. CDR3 sequence (DNA): TGTGCCAGCAGCTTAGACCCCATAGTTGGGGCCGGGGAGCTGTTTTTT. Protein sequence: CASSLDPIVGAGELFF. Based on the CDR3 plus reference TRBV7-2 and TRBJ2-2, the full variable domain is GAGVSQSPSNKVTEKGKDVELRCDPISGHTALYWYRQSLGQGLEFLIYFQGNSAPDKSGLPSDRFSAERTGGSVSTLTIQRTQQEDSAVYLCASSLDPIVGAGELFFGEGSRLTVL.

This sequence joins TRBV30 and TRBJ1-3, with D tentatively TRBD1 (5 bases). The CDR3 extends over 14 amino acids. Germline-derived CDR1 and CDR2 are GTSNPN and SVGIG (reference sequence). The V end was cut by 4 bases, the J end by 2 bases, with 12 bases between. The DNA of the CDR3 is TGTGCCTGGACCAAGGGCAGGGCTGGAAACACCATATATTTT. This gives the protein CAWTKGRAGNTIYF.

This clone was found a few times. The genes are TRBV19 and TRBJ2-1, with D perhaps TRBD2 (6 bases). The CDR3 is 15 amino acids. With 0 bases removed from V and 5 bases from J, the gap between germline ends came to 11 bases. Looked up from germline, CDR1 is LNHDA and CDR2 is SQIVND (reference sequence). CDR3 sequence: CASSIEAGLDNEQFF. As DNA, the CDR3 is TGTGCCAGTAGTATAGAGGCGGGGCTCGACAATGAGCAGTTCTTC.

Turning to this clone: Other DNA sequences in this specimen translate into the identical CDR3. The gene calls are TRBV18 and TRBJ1-5; 10 bases are a match to TRBD1. The CDR3 totals 14 residues. V lost 3 bases, J lost 7 bases, and 3 bases stayed unmatched. CDR1 is KGHSH, CDR2 LQKENI, per germline. CDR3 bases: TGTGCCAGCTCACCGGGACAGGGGAACCAGCCCCAGCATTTT. Its protein is CASSPGQGNQPQHF.

CDR3 sequence (DNA): TGTGCCAGCAGCGTAGAAATCCGCACAGATACGCAGTATTTT. Amino acids: CASSVEIRTDTQYF. This chain joins TRBV9 and TRBJ2-3; no clear D gene. Germline V gene lookup returns CDR1 SGDLS and CDR2 YYNGEE. V was shortened by 0 bases and J by 1 base, with 6 bases between the two germline ends. CDR3 size: 14 residues.

This clone was recorded a few times. The genes are TRBV6-1 and TRBJ2-5, with D perhaps matching TRBD2 (6 bases). CDR1 is MNHNS, CDR2 SASEGT, per germline. The V gene lost 1 base and the J gene lost 7 bases, with 10 bases spanning the gap. This CDR3 spans 13 amino acids. The CDR3 reads CASSEDWRGTQYF. For the CDR3, the DNA is TGTGCCAGCAGTGAAGATTGGCGGGGGACCCAGTACTTC.

This clone was observed a handful of times. This chain joins TRBV30 and TRBJ2-2; 8 bases are shared with TRBD1. Germline-derived CDR1 and CDR2 are GTSNPN and SVGIG (reference sequence). This CDR3 region has 14 residues. Losses at the gene ends were 5 bases for V and 0 bases for J; bases not matched to a gene: 2. CDR3 in amino acids: CAWDRGPNTGELFF. DNA of the CDR3: TGTGCCTGGGACAGGGGTCCGAACACCGGGGAGCTGTTTTTT.

This sequence joins TRBV5-6 and TRBJ2-5; maybe TRBD1 (6 bases). V was pared by 1 base and J by 7 bases, with 17 bases between. The CDR3 has 15 residues. The germline CDR1 and CDR2 sequences are SGHDT and YYEEEE. CDR3 residues: CASSLWHRERVTQYF. The CDR3 DNA follows: TGTGCCAGCAGCTTGTGGCACAGGGAACGAGTGACCCAGTACTTC.

The chain uses TRBV4-2 and TRBJ2-7; 8 bases line up with TRBD2. CDR1 and CDR2 from the germline V gene are LGHNA and YNFKEQ. V lost 1 base to trimming and J lost 1 base; unmatched junction nucleotides: 6. This CDR3 comprises 16 residues. In nucleotides, the CDR3 is TGTGCCAGCAGCCAAGTAGACGGGGGGGCTTCCTACGAGCAGTACTTC. Translation gives CASSQVDGGASYEQYF.

The V call is TRBV5-4, the J call TRBJ2-5; 8 bases map to TRBD2. V shed 3 bases and J 4 bases; nucleotides not matched to a gene: 5. The CDR3 length is 14 residues. Looked up from germline, CDR1 is SGHNT and CDR2 is YYREEE (reference sequence). CDR3 in DNA: TGTGCCAGCAGCTCCAGCGGGGGTCGAGAGACCCAGTACTTC. It yields the protein CASSSSGGRETQYF.